A single sample gave rise to the 24 T cell receptor beta chains below, sequenced in a study of T cells in localized non-small cell lung cancer. The method was immunoSEQ multiplex PCR; TCRdb's version includes in-frame clones alone and lacks a portion of them. The table records several thousand clones, about three fifths of them present only once. Sequenced here: lymph node tissue, sampled before any cancer treatment. The receptors come from a male donor aged 60 or older with stage I squamous cell lung carcinoma.

This clone has more than one count but fewer than ten. V gene TRBV7-1 combines with J gene TRBJ2-5; no clear D. TRBV7-1 qualifies as an ORF whose function is uncertain. Trimming pared 4 bases from V and 5 bases from J, leaving 11 bases between. This CDR3 spans 13 amino acids. The CDR3 sequence: CASSFIFGETQYF. The CDR3 bases are TGTGCCAGCAGCTTCATTTTCGGGGAGACCCAGTACTTC.

The table lists this clone with a few counts. This sequence joins TRBV4-1 and TRBJ1-5; D not resolved. Germline V gives CDR1 MGHRA, CDR2 YSYEKL. The CDR3 contains 13 residues. Trimming cost V 0 bases and J 9 bases, with 9 bases left between them. The CDR3 here is CASSQEKGSPQHF. CDR3 in DNA: TGCGCCAGCAGCCAAGAAAAGGGATCGCCCCAGCATTTT.

This CDR3 reads CASSPRGDGDQPQHF. The CDR3 bases are TGTGCCAGCAGTCCTAGGGGGGACGGAGATCAGCCCCAGCATTTT. The V call is TRBV28, the J call TRBJ1-5; D is possibly TRBD1 (6 bases). V was shortened by 5 bases and J by 5 bases, with 16 bases between the two germline ends. CDR3 length equals 15 residues. Germline CDR1 and CDR2: MDHEN and SYDVKM.

This clone was detected once. V is TRBV19 and J is TRBJ2-7; 11 bases are shared with TRBD2. Germline V gene data show CDR1 as LNHDA and CDR2 as SQIVND (reference sequence). CDR3 length: 16 amino acids. Trimming removed 4 bases from V and 2 bases from J; junction bases left unmatched: 7. The CDR3 nucleotides are TGTGCCAGTAGTACCCCCGCTAGCGGGAGGACCTACGAGCAGTACTTC. This gives the protein CASSTPASGRTYEQYF.

The sample holds a few counts of this clone. The rearrangement joins TRBV30 to TRBJ2-7; D perhaps matches TRBD1 (6 bases). V gave up 3 bases and J gave up 7 bases, with 22 bases separating them. CDR1 and CDR2 from the germline V gene are GTSNPN and SVGIG (reference sequence). This CDR3 contains 15 residues. DNA for the CDR3: TGTGCCTGGAGCTTAACTACAGGGTCCTTGGGGGAGCAGTACTTC. Residues: CAWSLTTGSLGEQYF.

This chain links TRBV9 with TRBJ2-3, with D tentatively TRBD1 or TRBD2 (5 bases each). The V end lost 4 bases, the J end lost 2 bases, and 11 bases lay between the germline ends. The CDR3 sequence is 14 residues long. The germline V gene encodes CDR1 SGDLS and CDR2 YYNGEE. Written as DNA, the CDR3 is TGTGCCAGCAGCCCCCGGGACCCCACAGATACGCAGTATTTT. Translated, it gives CASSPRDPTDTQYF.

This chain joins TRBV19 and TRBJ2-5; D ambiguous. CDR3 length: 13 amino acids. Trimming left V 5 bases short and J 4 bases short, with 11 bases between. CDR1 and CDR2 (germline): LNHDA, SQIVND (reference sequence). This CDR3 reads CASSPGNSETQYF. CDR3 in DNA: TGTGCCAGTAGTCCGGGTAACTCAGAGACCCAGTACTTC. Combining the CDR3 with reference TRBV19 and TRBJ2-5 gives the whole variable domain DGGITQSPKYLFRKEGQNVTLSCEQNLNHDAMYWYRQDPGQGLRLIYYSQIVNDFQKGDIAEGYSVSREKKESFPLTVTSAQKNPTAFYLCASSPGNSETQYFGPGTRLLVL.

The chain links TRBV19 to TRBJ2-5; D is perhaps TRBD1 (6 bases). With 10 bases removed from V and 4 bases from J, the gap between germline ends came to 16 bases. The V gene's germline CDR1 is LNHDA and CDR2 SQIVND (reference sequence). The CDR3 sequence is 13 residues long. CDR3 DNA: TGTGCCACCCTAGTGACAGGCGGAGAGACCCAGTACTTC. Translated: CATLVTGGETQYF.

The V call is TRBV28, the J call TRBJ1-2, with a weak D call TRBD1 (6 bases). Trimming pared 6 bases from V and 6 bases from J, leaving 14 bases between. The CDR3 consists of 13 residues. The V gene's germline CDR1 is MDHEN and CDR2 SYDVKM. CDR3 nucleotides: TGTGCCAGCAGCAAATACAGGGAGGATGGCTACACCTTC. Translation gives CASSKYREDGYTF.

The rearrangement joins TRBV18 to TRBJ1-2, with a possible D match to TRBD1 (5 bases). Germline CDR1 and CDR2: KGHSH and LQKENI. This CDR3 spans 13 amino acids. V lost 1 base and J lost 8, with 11 bases in between. The DNA of the CDR3 is TGTGCCAGCTCACCACGGGACCTTGGGGGCTACACCTTC. Protein product: CASSPRDLGGYTF.

This rearrangement joins TRBV12-5 to TRBJ1-3, with unresolved D. In germline, CDR1 is LGHNT, CDR2 FRNRAP. The length of the CDR3 is 16 residues. The V gene lost 0 bases and the J gene lost 0 bases, with 9 bases spanning the gap. CDR3: CASGLVQSLSGNTIYF. CDR3 coding DNA: TGTGCTAGTGGTTTGGTACAGTCACTCTCTGGAAACACCATATATTTT.

This chain links TRBV15 with TRBJ2-3; 11 bases are a match to TRBD2. Germline-derived CDR1 and CDR2 are LNHNV and YYDKDF (reference sequence). V dropped 1 base and J dropped 4; count of bases not matched to a gene: 7. The CDR3 runs 17 residues. CDR3 protein: CATSRGRSGRGADTQYF. CDR3 DNA sequence: TGTGCCACCAGCAGAGGCCGTAGCGGGAGGGGCGCAGATACGCAGTATTTT.

This chain uses TRBV19 with TRBJ1-2, with D perhaps TRBD1 (5 bases). V was trimmed by 6 bases and J by 0 bases, leaving 14 bases between them. This CDR3 contains 15 residues. CDR1 LNHDA and CDR2 SQIVND come from the germline V gene (reference sequence). CDR3 protein: CASSHDQGPNYGYTF. The CDR3 coding sequence is TGTGCCAGTAGCCACGACCAGGGCCCTAACTATGGCTACACCTTC.

J is TRBJ2-7 and V is TRBV9, with 10 bases fitting TRBD2. Germline loops: CDR1 SGDLS, CDR2 YYNGEE. V was pared by 4 bases and J by 7 bases, with 11 bases of the junction left unmatched. This CDR3 has 15 amino acids. CDR3 sequence: CASSPLAGALWEQYF. DNA for the CDR3: TGTGCCAGCAGCCCTCTAGCGGGAGCGTTGTGGGAGCAGTACTTC.

This clone was counted only a few times. The gene calls are TRBV25-1 and TRBJ2-1, with D possibly being TRBD2 (5 bases). The CDR3 totals 12 residues. V was shortened by 5 bases and J by 8 bases, with 10 bases between the two germline ends. CDR1 is MGHDK and CDR2 is SYGVNS in the germline V gene. The CDR3 loop reads CASSTSSYEQFF. DNA for the CDR3: TGTGCCAGCAGTACTAGTTCATATGAGCAGTTCTTC.

This chain joins TRBV5-1 and TRBJ2-1; 12 nucleotides line up with TRBD1. This CDR3 is built from 16 residues. V lost 4 bases, J lost 10 bases, and 12 bases stayed unmatched. Germline values: CDR1 SGHRS, CDR2 YFSETQ. The CDR3 is CASSRAPGQGAGEQFF. The CDR3 DNA is TGCGCCAGCAGCAGGGCTCCGGGACAGGGGGCTGGAGAGCAGTTCTTC.

This chain uses TRBV19 with TRBJ1-3; D gene ambiguous. Trimming stripped 6 bases from V and 0 bases from J, with 15 bases between. The CDR3 length is 16 residues. The V gene's germline CDR1 is LNHDA and CDR2 SQIVND (reference sequence). In nucleotides, the CDR3 is TGTGCCAGTAGCTTTGTTCCAGTAAACTCTGGAAACACCATATATTTT. Translating gives CASSFVPVNSGNTIYF.

The chain carries TRBV2 and TRBJ1-1; a weak D match, TRBD1 (6 bases). Between the trimmed V and J ends, which lost 6 bases and 0 bases, there was a span of 14 bases. The germline CDR1 and CDR2 sequences are SNHLY and FYNNEI. CDR3 size: 15 residues. CDR3 protein: CASRDSRGLNTEAFF. Written as DNA, the CDR3 is TGTGCCAGCAGGGACTCCAGGGGATTGAACACTGAAGCTTTCTTT.

A note on this clone: The junction does not match germline at one end; this may be a read error. The chain recombines TRBV4-1 with TRBJ2-3; 8 bases match TRBD1. Germline-derived CDR1 and CDR2 are MGHRA and YSYEKL. This CDR3 region has 16 residues. The CDR3 sequence: CASSQGDGTGTDMQYF. CDR3 coding DNA: TGCGCTAGCAGCCAAGGGGACGGGACAGGCACAGATATGCAGTATTTT.

The chain has TRBV28 and TRBJ2-5, with a tentative D call TRBD2 (6 bases). The CDR3 is 17 residues long. V shed 7 bases and J shed 1 base, with 22 bases lying between them. Germline values: CDR1 MDHEN, CDR2 SYDVKM. This CDR3 is CASTGGVEGAPQETQYF. The CDR3, as DNA: TGTGCCAGCACCGGAGGAGTGGAGGGAGCCCCCCAAGAGACCCAGTACTTC. Full variable domain (outside the CDR3, taken from reference TRBV28 and TRBJ2-5): DVKVTQSSRYLVKRTGEKVFLECVQDMDHENMFWYRQDPGLGLRLIYFSYDVKMKEKGDIPEGYSVSREKKERFSLILESASTNQTSMYLCASTGGVEGAPQETQYFGPGTRLLVL.

V usage is TRBV10-3 and J usage is TRBJ2-7; TRBD2 agrees at 8 bases. The CDR3 sequence is 12 residues long. The trim removed 10 bases at V and 1 base at J, leaving 3 bases unmatched. CDR1 is ENHRY, CDR2 SYGVKD, per germline. CDR3 in amino acids: CASGRWSYEQYF. The CDR3 DNA follows: TGTGCCAGCGGGAGGTGGTCCTACGAGCAGTACTTC.

Judged by abundance, this clone is large. The J gene is TRBJ1-2, the V gene TRBV6-8; 7 bases match TRBD1. Germline V lookup: CDR1 MNHGY, CDR2 SAAAGT. The CDR3 has 13 residues. The junction had 3 bases not matched to a gene; V was cut back by 6 bases and J by 2 bases. CDR3 coding DNA: TGTGCCAGCAGCGCGGGACAGAACTATGGCTACACCTTC. It yields the protein CASSAGQNYGYTF.

The chain uses TRBV29-1 and TRBJ2-5, with 7 bases aligning to TRBD1. V gave up 7 bases and J gave up 3 bases; unmatched junction bases: 11. This CDR3 contains 14 residues. The V gene's germline CDR1 is SQVTM and CDR2 ANQGSEA. Here the CDR3 DNA reads TGCAGCGCCGGTATGGGACAGCTAGAAGAGACCCAGTACTTC. Amino acid sequence: CSAGMGQLEETQYF.

This clone was recorded a few times. The rearrangement links TRBV11-3 to TRBJ2-1; TRBD1 matches at 7 bases. CDR1 and CDR2 (germline): SGHNT, YENEEA. With V trimmed by 5 bases and J by 1 base, 2 bases remained unmatched. The CDR3 spans 14 residues. The CDR3 DNA reads as TGTGCCAGCAGCGGGACAGTTTCCTACAATGAGCAGTTCTTC. This sequence encodes CASSGTVSYNEQFF.